One and the same sample provided the 13 T cell receptor beta chains below, sequenced in a study of Ad26.COV2.S vaccination and SARS-CoV-2 variants. Regarding treatment: some 20 received Ad26.COV2.S at low or high dose, single or two shots; roughly 5 received placebo; per-sample allocation not given. At day 63 after the first vaccine or placebo injection, samples were drawn. This table comes from immunoSEQ multiplex PCR, and its TCRdb copy is limited to in-frame clones, with some not included. The repertoire holds some 290,000 clones, 85% seen once, with around 2.2% in the top ten. The specimen was peripheral blood, collected in a trial of Ad26.COV2.S vaccine versus placebo. These receptors were taken from a person aged 18-60 years who received the Ad26.COV2.S COVID-19 vaccine or a placebo.

This clone came up once. The rearrangement joins TRBV11-2 to TRBJ2-1; D remains unclear. Germline V gives CDR1 SGHAT, CDR2 FQNNGV. The CDR3 runs to 12 residues. Trimming shortened V by 2 bases and J by 4 bases, and 3 bases separated the two germline ends. The CDR3 DNA follows: TGTGCCAGCAGCTTAAGATACAATGAGCAGTTCTTC. Amino acids: CASSLRYNEQFF.

This chain joins TRBV5-6 and TRBJ1-5; TRBD1 aligns across 9 bases. The CDR3 consists of 16 residues. J was trimmed by 6 bases and V by 3 bases; bases with no gene match: 10. CDR1 SGHDT and CDR2 YYEEEE come from the germline V gene. Here the CDR3 DNA reads TGTGCCAGCAGCTCCGGGACAGGGTACGAAACTCAGCCCCAGCATTTT. It specifies CASSSGTGYETQPQHF.

The chain employs TRBV5-6 and TRBJ1-4, with D hard to call. V was shortened by 3 bases and J by 4 bases, with 10 bases between the two germline ends. Germline V lookup: CDR1 SGHDT, CDR2 YYEEEE. This CDR3 is built from 14 residues. In nucleotides, the CDR3 is TGTGCCAGCAGCTCAAGACCGATTAATGAAAAACTGTTTTTT. Residues: CASSSRPINEKLFF.

This rearrangement joins TRBV7-2 to TRBJ2-7; D unresolved. V lost 5 bases, J lost 4 bases, and 12 bases lay in between. Germline assignment: CDR1 SGHTA and CDR2 FQGNSA. CDR3 length equals 13 residues. The chain's CDR3 is CASSKGPLYEQYF. DNA for the CDR3: TGTGCCAGCAGCAAGGGCCCCTTATACGAGCAGTACTTC.

The chain couples TRBV24-1 to TRBJ2-1; TRBD2 is a possible D gene (5 bases). Germline V CDR1 and CDR2: KGHDR, SFDVKD. V shed 0 bases and J shed 8 bases, with 7 bases lying between them. CDR3 length: 13 residues. In nucleotides, the CDR3 is TGTGCCACCAGTGATTTGCGGGGAGATGAGCAGTTCTTC. Protein: CATSDLRGDEQFF.

V usage is TRBV18 and J usage is TRBJ1-1, with 8 bases lining up with TRBD1. The CDR3 is made up of 14 amino acids. Germline V gives CDR1 KGHSH, CDR2 LQKENI. V gave up 3 bases and J gave up 4 bases; unmatched junction bases: 4. CDR3 amino acids: CASSPTGVRTEAFF. The CDR3 DNA reads TGTGCCAGCTCACCGACAGGGGTGCGCACTGAAGCTTTCTTT.

The rearrangement uses TRBV28 and TRBJ1-3; TRBD1 matches at 7 bases. The CDR3 spans 16 residues. Trimming took 7 bases from V and 1 from J; bases not matched to a gene: 10. CDR1 MDHEN and CDR2 SYDVKM come from the germline V gene. CDR3 loop: CASNGDRRVSGNTIYF. CDR3 DNA sequence: TGTGCCAGCAATGGGGACAGAAGGGTATCTGGAAACACCATATATTTT.

This rearrangement joins TRBV18 to TRBJ1-2; TRBD1 matches at 7 bases. Germline CDR1 and CDR2: KGHSH and LQKENI. The trim removed 4 bases at V and 2 bases at J, leaving 7 bases unmatched. CDR3 length: 15 residues. The CDR3 protein is CASSLGGTVNYGYTF. CDR3 sequence (DNA): TGTGCCAGCTCACTAGGAGGGACAGTGAACTATGGCTACACCTTC. Full variable domain (outside the CDR3, taken from reference TRBV18 and TRBJ1-2): NAGVMQNPRHLVRRRGQEARLRCSPMKGHSHVYWYRQLPEEGLKFMVYLQKENIIDESGMPKERFSAEFPKEGPSILRIQQVVRGDSAAYFCASSLGGTVNYGYTFGSGTRLTVV.

V gene TRBV15 combines with J gene TRBJ1-6; D is ambiguous. The length of the CDR3 is 16 residues. Per germline, CDR1 LNHNV and CDR2 YYDKDF (reference sequence). Trimming removed 0 bases at V and 3 bases at J, with 9 bases between. The CDR3 nucleotides read TGTGCCACCAGCAGAGATCGCGGGCTCTATAATTCACCCCTCCACTTT. Its translation is CATSRDRGLYNSPLHF.

V gene TRBV6-5 combines with J gene TRBJ2-5, with D tentatively TRBD1 (6 bases). Trimming took off 6 bases at V and 6 bases at J, with 17 bases between the two ends. This CDR3 comprises 14 residues. Germline CDR1 and CDR2: MNHEY and SVGAGI. The CDR3 spells CASSPGTSDKTQYF. The CDR3 DNA is TGTGCCAGCAGCCCCGGGACAAGCGATAAGACCCAGTACTTC.

The chain recombines TRBV6-5 with TRBJ1-1; D gene ambiguous. V lost 6 bases to trimming and J lost 0 bases, with 8 bases between them. Germline V gene data show CDR1 as MNHEY and CDR2 as SVGAGI. The CDR3 totals 13 residues. The CDR3 DNA follows: TGTGCCAGCAGGGAGGGAGTGAACACTGAAGCTTTCTTT. Its protein is CASREGVNTEAFF.

The chain employs TRBV15 and TRBJ1-5; weak D call: TRBD1 (6 bases). Per germline, CDR1 LNHNV and CDR2 YYDKDF (reference sequence). Trimming removed 1 base at V and 6 bases at J, with 16 bases between. This CDR3 is 16 amino acids long. The CDR3 loop is CATSRGKTGGGQPQHF. The CDR3 region has the DNA TGTGCCACCAGCAGAGGAAAAACGGGGGGCGGTCAGCCCCAGCATTTT. Together with reference TRBV15 and TRBJ1-5, the CDR3 gives the full variable domain: DAMVIQNPRYQVTQFGKPVTLSCSQTLNHNVMYWYQQKSSQAPKLLFHYYDKDFNNEADTPDNFQSRRPNTSFCFLDIRSPGLGDTAMYLCATSRGKTGGGQPQHFGDGTRLSIL.

The chain combines TRBV6-2 or TRBV6-3 with TRBJ1-2; 8 bases align to TRBD1. With V trimmed by 5 bases and J by 7 bases, 12 bases remained unmatched. The germline gives CDR1 MNHEY, CDR2 SVGEGT. The CDR3 covers 15 residues. CDR3 protein: CASSLPRTGRSGYTF. CDR3 DNA sequence: TGTGCCAGCAGTCTCCCCCGGACAGGGAGGAGTGGCTACACCTTC.